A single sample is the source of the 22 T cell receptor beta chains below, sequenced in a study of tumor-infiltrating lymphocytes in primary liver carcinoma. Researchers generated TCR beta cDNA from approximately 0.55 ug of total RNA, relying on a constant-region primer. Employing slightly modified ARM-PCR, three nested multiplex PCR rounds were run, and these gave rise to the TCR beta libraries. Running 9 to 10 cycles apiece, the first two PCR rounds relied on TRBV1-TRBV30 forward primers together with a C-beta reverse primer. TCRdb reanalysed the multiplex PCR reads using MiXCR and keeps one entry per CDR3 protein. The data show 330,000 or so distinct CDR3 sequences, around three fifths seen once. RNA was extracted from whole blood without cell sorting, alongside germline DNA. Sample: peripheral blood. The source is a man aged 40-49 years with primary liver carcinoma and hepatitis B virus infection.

The CDR3 protein is CASSPQPGETQYF. The CDR3 coding sequence is TGTGCCAGCAGCCCCCAGCCGGGGGAGACCCAGTACTTC. The genes are TRBV5-4 and TRBJ2-5, with D possibly TRBD2 on 5 matching bases. The CDR3 totals 13 residues. Trimming took 4 bases from V and 5 from J, leaving 12 bases between them. Germline V gene sequence: CDR1 SGHNT, CDR2 YYREEE (reference sequence).

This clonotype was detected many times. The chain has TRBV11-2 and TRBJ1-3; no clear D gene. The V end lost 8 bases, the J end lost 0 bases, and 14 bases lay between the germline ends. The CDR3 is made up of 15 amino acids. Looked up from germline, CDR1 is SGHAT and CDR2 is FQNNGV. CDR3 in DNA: TGTGCCAGCCGCGAAAGAGAGAGCTCTGGAAACACCATATATTTT. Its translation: CASRERESSGNTIYF.

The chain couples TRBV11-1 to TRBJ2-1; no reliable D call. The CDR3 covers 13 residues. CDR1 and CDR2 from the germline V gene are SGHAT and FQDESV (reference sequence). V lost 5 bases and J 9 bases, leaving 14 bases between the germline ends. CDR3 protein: CASSLRQTLEQFF. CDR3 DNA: TGTGCCAGCAGCCTACGCCAGACTCTTGAGCAGTTCTTC. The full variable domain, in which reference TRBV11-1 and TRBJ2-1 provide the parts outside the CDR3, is EAEVAQSPRYKITEKSQAVAFWCDPISGHATLYWYRQILGQGPELLVQFQDESVVDDSQLPKDRFSAERLKGVDSTLKIQPAELGDSAMYLCASSLRQTLEQFFGPGTRLTVL.

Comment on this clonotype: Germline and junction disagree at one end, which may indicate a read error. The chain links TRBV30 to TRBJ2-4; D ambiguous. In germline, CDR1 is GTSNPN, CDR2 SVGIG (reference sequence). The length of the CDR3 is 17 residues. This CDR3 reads CAWSQSRVGVAKDIQYF. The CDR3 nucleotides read TGTGCCTGGAGCCAGAGTCGGGTTGGGGTGGCCAAAGACATTCAGTACTTC.

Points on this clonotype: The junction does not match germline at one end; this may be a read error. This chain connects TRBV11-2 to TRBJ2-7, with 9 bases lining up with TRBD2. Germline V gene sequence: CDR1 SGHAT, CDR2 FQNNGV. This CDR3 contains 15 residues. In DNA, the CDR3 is TGTGCCAGCAGCCCCCGGCTAGCGGGATTCTACGAGCAGCACTTC. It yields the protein CASSPRLAGFYEQHF.

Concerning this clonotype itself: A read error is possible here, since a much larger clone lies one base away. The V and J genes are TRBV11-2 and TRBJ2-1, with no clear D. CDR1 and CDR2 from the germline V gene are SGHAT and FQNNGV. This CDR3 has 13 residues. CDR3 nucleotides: TGTGCCAGCAGCCTGAACCCCTACAATGAGCAGCTCTTC. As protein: CASSLNPYNEQLF.

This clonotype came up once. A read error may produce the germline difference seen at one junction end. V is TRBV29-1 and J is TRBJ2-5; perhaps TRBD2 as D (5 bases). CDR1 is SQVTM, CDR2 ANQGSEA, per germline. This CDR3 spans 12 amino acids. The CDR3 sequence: CSVESVGETQHF. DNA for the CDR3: TGCAGTGTTGAATCCGTGGGAGAGACCCAGCACTTC.

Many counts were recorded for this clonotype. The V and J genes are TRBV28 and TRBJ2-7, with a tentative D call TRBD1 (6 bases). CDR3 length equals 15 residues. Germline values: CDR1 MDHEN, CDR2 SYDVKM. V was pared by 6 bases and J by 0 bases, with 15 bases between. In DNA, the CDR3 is TGTGCCAGCAGCTCTACAGGGCCCGTCTCCTACGAGCAGTACTTC. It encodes CASSSTGPVSYEQYF.

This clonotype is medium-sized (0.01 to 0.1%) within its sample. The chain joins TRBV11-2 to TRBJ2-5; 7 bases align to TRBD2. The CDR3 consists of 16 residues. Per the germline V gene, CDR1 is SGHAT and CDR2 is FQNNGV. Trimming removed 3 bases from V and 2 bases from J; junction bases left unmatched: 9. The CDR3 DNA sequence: TGTGCCAGCAGCTTTTGGCCAGCGGGGCAACAAGAGACCCAGTACTTC. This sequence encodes CASSFWPAGQQETQYF.

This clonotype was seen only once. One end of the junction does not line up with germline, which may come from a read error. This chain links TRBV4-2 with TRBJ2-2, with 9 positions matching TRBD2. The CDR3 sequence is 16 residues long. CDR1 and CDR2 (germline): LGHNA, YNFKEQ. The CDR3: CTSSQRLAVNTGELFF. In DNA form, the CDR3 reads TGTACCAGCAGCCAAAGACTAGCGGTGAACACCGGGGAGCTGTTTTTT.

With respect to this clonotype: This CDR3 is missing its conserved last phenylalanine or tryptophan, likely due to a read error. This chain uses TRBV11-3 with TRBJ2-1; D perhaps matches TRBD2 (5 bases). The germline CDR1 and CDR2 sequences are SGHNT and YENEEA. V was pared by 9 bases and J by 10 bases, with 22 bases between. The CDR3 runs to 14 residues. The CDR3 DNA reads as TGTGCCAGTTCCAGTACCCTTTCGACGGGGGAGCAGTTCTTA. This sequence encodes CASSSTLSTGEQFL.

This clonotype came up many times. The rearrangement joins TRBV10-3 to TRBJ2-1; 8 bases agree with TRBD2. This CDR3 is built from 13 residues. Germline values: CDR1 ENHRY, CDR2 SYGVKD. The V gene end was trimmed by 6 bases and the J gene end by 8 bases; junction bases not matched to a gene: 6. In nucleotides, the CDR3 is TGTGCCATCAGGGGGGTGACTAGCGATGAGCAGTTCTTC. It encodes CAIRGVTSDEQFF.

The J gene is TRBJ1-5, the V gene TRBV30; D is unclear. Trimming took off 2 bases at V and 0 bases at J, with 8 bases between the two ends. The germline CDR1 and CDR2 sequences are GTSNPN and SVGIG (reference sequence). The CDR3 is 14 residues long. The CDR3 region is CAWSLLGSNQPQHF. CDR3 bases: TGTGCCTGGAGTCTTCTCGGTAGCAATCAGCCCCAGCATTTT.

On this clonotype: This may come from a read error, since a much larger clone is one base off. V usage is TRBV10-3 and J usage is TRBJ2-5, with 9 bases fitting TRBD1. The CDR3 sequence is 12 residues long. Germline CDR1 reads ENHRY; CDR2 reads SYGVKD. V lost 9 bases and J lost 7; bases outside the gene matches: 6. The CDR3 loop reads CAIQGAVGTQYF. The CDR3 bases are TGTGCCATACAGGGGGCTGTAGGGACCCAGTACTTC.

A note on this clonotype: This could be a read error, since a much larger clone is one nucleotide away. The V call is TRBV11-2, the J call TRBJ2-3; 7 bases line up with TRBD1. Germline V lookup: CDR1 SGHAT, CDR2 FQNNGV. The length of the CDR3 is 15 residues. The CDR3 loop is CANSKNRGRTDTQYF. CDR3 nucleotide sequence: TGTGCCAACAGCAAGAACAGGGGACGCACAGATACGCAGTATTTT.

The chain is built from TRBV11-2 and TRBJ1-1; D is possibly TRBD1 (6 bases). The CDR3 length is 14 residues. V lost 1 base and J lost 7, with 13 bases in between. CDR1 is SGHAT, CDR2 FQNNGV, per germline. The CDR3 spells CASSLVGDIGEAFF. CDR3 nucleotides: TGTGCCAGCAGCTTAGTAGGGGACATCGGTGAAGCTTTCTTT.

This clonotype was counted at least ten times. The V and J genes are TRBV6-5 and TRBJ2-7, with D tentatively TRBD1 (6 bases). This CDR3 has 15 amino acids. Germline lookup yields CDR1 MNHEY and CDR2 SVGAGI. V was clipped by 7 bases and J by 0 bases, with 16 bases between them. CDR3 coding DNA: TGTGCCAGCACCCAAATGGGGGCGAGCTCCTACGAGCAGTACTTC. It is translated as CASTQMGASSYEQYF.

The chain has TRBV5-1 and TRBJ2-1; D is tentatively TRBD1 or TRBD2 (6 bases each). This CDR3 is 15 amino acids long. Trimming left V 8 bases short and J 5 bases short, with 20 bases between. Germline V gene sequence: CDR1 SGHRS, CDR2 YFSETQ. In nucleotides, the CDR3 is TGCGCCAGTAACCGAGGAGGGGGGCGCCACAATGAGCAGTTCTTC. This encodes CASNRGGGRHNEQFF.

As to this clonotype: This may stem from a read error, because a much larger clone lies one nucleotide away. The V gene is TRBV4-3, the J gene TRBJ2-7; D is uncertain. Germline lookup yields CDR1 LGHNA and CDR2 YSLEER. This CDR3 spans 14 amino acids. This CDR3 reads CASSQDHGSYVQYF. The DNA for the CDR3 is TGCGCCAGCAGCCAAGACCACGGGTCCTACGTGCAGTACTTC.

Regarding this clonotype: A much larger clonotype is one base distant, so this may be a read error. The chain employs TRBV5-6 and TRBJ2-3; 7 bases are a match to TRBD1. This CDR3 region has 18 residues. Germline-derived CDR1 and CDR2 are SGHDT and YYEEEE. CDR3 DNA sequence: TGTGCCGGCAGGGGGTTTGGTGTTCGAGAGGGCCCCACAGATACGCAGTATTTT. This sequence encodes CAGRGFGVREGPTDTQYF.

The CDR3 coding sequence is TGCAGCGTTGCTGGCCTAGCGGACCCCATTCCAGAGGGCAATGAGCAGTTCTTC. Its translation: CSVAGLADPIPEGNEQFF. This rearrangement joins TRBV29-1 to TRBJ2-1; 7 bases are a match to TRBD2. CDR3 length: 18 residues. From germline, CDR1 is SQVTM and CDR2 ANQGSEA. J lost 6 bases, V lost 4 bases, and 21 bases had no gene match.

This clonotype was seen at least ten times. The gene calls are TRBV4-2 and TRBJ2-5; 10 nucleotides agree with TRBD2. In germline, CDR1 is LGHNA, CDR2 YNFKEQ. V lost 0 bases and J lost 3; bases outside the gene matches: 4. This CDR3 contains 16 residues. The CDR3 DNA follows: TGTGCCAGCAGCCAAGACGCGGGACTAGCGAAAGAGACCCAGTACTTC. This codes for CASSQDAGLAKETQYF.